Below, 32 T cell receptor beta chains from the same sample are listed, as sequenced in a study of shared clonotypes between healthy human individuals. The table came from immunoSEQ multiplex PCR; TCRdb's copy has only in-frame clones and leaves some out. The sample yields millions of clones, about 92% seen once. Sequencing was carried out using naive CD4+ T cells from PBMCs. Subset meaning: CD45RA+ positively selected. These receptors originate from a man aged 18 to 35 in good health. Some clones in this sample may be carry-over from other donors' samples.

V gene TRBV10-3 combines with J gene TRBJ1-1; TRBD1 might be the D (5 bases). CDR3 length: 15 residues. V dropped 3 bases and J dropped 4 bases, with 15 bases sitting between them. In germline, CDR1 is ENHRY, CDR2 SYGVKD. DNA of the CDR3: TGTGCCATCAGTGACTGGGACGGCGTAGTCACTGAAGCTTTCTTT. Translating it yields CAISDWDGVVTEAFF.

The CDR3 here is CASSAPPLDTQYF. The CDR3, as DNA: TGTGCCAGCAGTGCCCCCCCCTTAGATACGCAGTATTTT. The chain uses TRBV2 and TRBJ2-3; the D is unclear. CDR1 and CDR2 from the germline V gene are SNHLY and FYNNEI. This CDR3 contains 13 residues. V gave up 4 bases and J gave up 5 bases, with 10 bases separating them.

This clone was recorded once. CDR3 sequence: CASSLSGSRGETQYF. DNA for the CDR3: TGTGCCAGCAGTTTATCGGGTTCCAGGGGAGAGACCCAGTACTTC. The rearrangement uses TRBV27 and TRBJ2-5; TRBD1 might be the D (6 bases). Germline V gene sequence: CDR1 MNHEY, CDR2 SMNVEV (reference sequence). The CDR3 spans 15 residues. V lost 0 bases, J lost 4 bases, and 12 bases lay in between.

The CDR3 DNA is TGTGCCAGTTCGACAGGGTACACTAATGAAAAACTGTTTTTT. As protein: CASSTGYTNEKLFF. V usage is TRBV19 and J usage is TRBJ1-4; 7 bases are a match to TRBD1. CDR3 size: 14 residues. CDR1 and CDR2 from the germline V gene are LNHDA and SQIVND (reference sequence). The V segment lost 8 bases and the J segment 2 bases; nucleotides outside the gene matches: 5.

The gene calls are TRBV15 and TRBJ2-2; no firm D call. Germline V gene lookup returns CDR1 LNHNV and CDR2 YYDKDF (reference sequence). There are 13 residues in the CDR3. Trimming took off 1 base at V and 4 bases at J, with 4 bases between the two ends. DNA for the CDR3: TGTGCCACCAGCAGAGCTGTCACCGGGGAGCTGTTTTTT. Translating it yields CATSRAVTGELFF.

J is TRBJ2-4 and V is TRBV6-1, with 8 bases identical to TRBD1. The CDR3 length is 13 residues. CDR1 is MNHNS, CDR2 SASEGT, per germline. The V and J ends lost 6 bases and 7 bases, in that order; junction bases with no gene match: 5. CDR3 loop: CASRLRQGNIQYF. The CDR3 DNA reads TGTGCCAGCAGGCTAAGACAGGGGAACATTCAGTACTTC.

The chain employs TRBV7-9 and TRBJ2-7; D gene unclear. CDR3 length: 17 residues. Trimming left V 5 bases short and J 1 base short, with 21 bases between. Germline V lookup: CDR1 SEHNR, CDR2 FQNEAQ (reference sequence). CDR3 amino acids: CASSPNFDTAFSYEQYF. The CDR3 nucleotides are TGTGCCAGCAGCCCTAATTTTGACACCGCTTTTTCCTACGAGCAGTACTTC.

V is TRBV19 and J is TRBJ2-1; 7 nucleotides align to TRBD2. J was trimmed by 2 bases and V by 4 bases; bases with no gene match: 8. The CDR3 runs 16 residues. Per germline, CDR1 LNHDA and CDR2 SQIVND (reference sequence). CDR3 nucleotides: TGTGCCAGTAGTACCCAAGTGCTAGCGGCCTACAATGAGCAGTTCTTC. It codes for CASSTQVLAAYNEQFF.

V is TRBV6-7 and J is TRBJ2-5; a weak D match, TRBD1 (5 bases). TRBV6-7 is placed among ORFs of uncertain function. The V and J ends lost 4 bases and 0 bases respectively, with 9 bases between them. This CDR3 is built from 14 residues. This CDR3 is CASSFTGHQETQYF. DNA for the CDR3: TGTGCCAGCAGTTTTACAGGCCACCAAGAGACCCAGTACTTC.

This sequence joins TRBV9 and TRBJ1-5; D is ambiguous. V was pared by 4 bases and J by 7 bases, with 18 bases between. Germline CDR1 is SGDLS and CDR2 is YYNGEE. The CDR3 is 15 amino acids. In DNA form, the CDR3 reads TGTGCCAGCAGCACCGGTTACCTAACGGGGCAGCCCCAGCATTTT. Its translation is CASSTGYLTGQPQHF.

This chain joins TRBV4-3 and TRBJ1-4; 7 bases fit TRBD1. The V segment lost 10 bases and the J segment 8 bases; nucleotides outside the gene matches: 13. The germline CDR1 and CDR2 sequences are LGHNA and YSLEER. The CDR3 contains 14 residues. The CDR3 DNA is TGCGCCAACGATACAAGGGGGCTGGGCGAAAAACTGTTTTTT. Translation gives CANDTRGLGEKLFF.

The chain employs TRBV5-6 and TRBJ2-5; D gene ambiguous. The J call may not be correct, given that the DNA end is closer to TRBJ2-7. The CDR3 is 13 residues long. CDR1 SGHDT and CDR2 YYEEEE come from the germline V gene. CDR3 bases: TGTGCCAGCAGCTTGCGGCTCCGGACCGAGCAGTACTTC. This encodes CASSLRLRTEQYF.

The genes are TRBV7-8 and TRBJ2-7, with 7 bases aligning to TRBD1. The CDR3 contains 15 residues. Trimming at V came to 4 bases and at J to 2 bases, leaving 8 bases not matched to a gene. CDR1 is SGHVS and CDR2 is FQNEAQ in the germline V gene. The CDR3 nucleotides are TGTGCCAGCAGCTCACGTGAAGGGGGCGCCTACGAGCAGTACTTC. It yields the protein CASSSREGGAYEQYF.

This chain connects TRBV20-1 to TRBJ2-1; no clear D. Between the trimmed V and J ends, which lost 8 bases and 3 bases, there was a span of 8 bases. CDR1 and CDR2 (germline): DFQATT, SNEGSKA (reference sequence). This CDR3 has 11 amino acids. CDR3 nucleotide sequence: TGCAGTAGCGCGGTCTACAATGAGCAGTTCTTC. Protein sequence: CSSAVYNEQFF.

This sequence joins TRBV5-1 and TRBJ1-1; D is unclear. This CDR3 is built from 15 residues. V was shortened by 6 bases and J by 1 base, with 16 bases between the two germline ends. CDR1 and CDR2 from the germline V gene are SGHRS and YFSETQ. This chain's CDR3 is CASTSLGSRNTEAFF. In DNA, the CDR3 is TGCGCCAGCACCTCCCTCGGGAGCAGGAACACTGAAGCTTTCTTT. Complete variable domain (other parts from reference TRBV5-1 and TRBJ1-1): KAGVTQTPRYLIKTRGQQVTLSCSPISGHRSVSWYQQTPGQGLQFLFEYFSETQRNKGNFPGRFSGRQFSNSRSEMNVSTLELGDSALYLCASTSLGSRNTEAFFGQGTRLTVV.

The chain links TRBV9 to TRBJ1-1, with 10 bases lining up with TRBD1. Trimming removed 4 bases from V and 8 bases from J; junction bases left unmatched: 11. Germline V gene data show CDR1 as SGDLS and CDR2 as YYNGEE. CDR3 size: 15 residues. This CDR3 is CASSSLGTGASEAFF. The CDR3, as DNA: TGTGCCAGCAGCTCCCTAGGGACAGGGGCCTCGGAAGCTTTCTTT.

The rearrangement links TRBV20-1 to TRBJ1-1; D is undetermined. Germline V gene sequence: CDR1 DFQATT, CDR2 SNEGSKA (reference sequence). CDR3 length: 11 amino acids. The CDR3 sequence is CSGTENTEAFF. Written as DNA, the CDR3 is TGCAGCGGAACAGAGAACACTGAAGCTTTCTTT.

V and J are TRBV7-8 and TRBJ2-7; 11 bases match TRBD2. The germline V gene has CDR1 SGHVS and CDR2 FQNEAQ. There are 14 residues in the CDR3. V trimming: 8 bases; J trimming: 2 bases; junction bases outside the gene matches: 5. The CDR3 DNA reads TGTGCCAGCTCGGGACTAGCGGAAACCTACGAGCAGTACTTC. Translating gives CASSGLAETYEQYF.

The chain is built from TRBV9 and TRBJ1-1, with D tentatively TRBD1 (5 bases). Trimming left V 3 bases short and J 6 bases short, with 18 bases between. Germline V gene lookup returns CDR1 SGDLS and CDR2 YYNGEE. This CDR3 region has 15 residues. This CDR3 reads CASSGTGPGVAEAFF. As DNA, the CDR3 is TGTGCCAGCAGCGGGACGGGACCGGGGGTGGCTGAAGCTTTCTTT.

This chain connects TRBV2 to TRBJ2-1; 7 positions agree with TRBD2. This CDR3 is built from 13 residues. Trimming cost V 8 bases and J 5 bases; bases outside gene matches: 6. Germline V gene data show CDR1 as SNHLY and CDR2 as FYNNEI. Here the CDR3 reads CASGGLVDNEQFF. CDR3 DNA: TGTGCCAGCGGCGGACTAGTTGACAATGAGCAGTTCTTC. The variable domain in full, with the rest retrieved from reference TRBV2 and TRBJ2-1, is EPEVTQTPSHQVTQMGQEVILRCVPISNHLYFYWYRQILGQKVEFLVSFYNNEISEKSEIFDDQFSVERPDGSNFTLKIRSTKLEDSAMYFCASGGLVDNEQFFGPGTRLTVL.

CDR3 in DNA: TGTGCCAGCAGTTCCTACAGGGGTGAAAAACTGTTTTTT. This sequence encodes CASSSYRGEKLFF. The chain recombines TRBV14 with TRBJ1-4; 7 positions agree with TRBD1. The CDR3 has 13 residues. Germline CDR1 reads SGHDN; CDR2 reads FVKESK. The junction had 5 bases not matched to a gene; V was cut back by 6 bases and J by 7 bases.

The chain has TRBV11-2 and TRBJ2-1, with TRBD2 identical over 13 bases. CDR1 and CDR2 from the germline V gene are SGHAT and FQNNGV. V dropped 0 bases and J dropped 3; count of bases not matched to a gene: 11. The CDR3 runs to 20 residues. DNA for the CDR3: TGTGCCAGCAGCTTAGAGAGGACTAGCGGGAGACAGCTCCGCTACAATGAGCAGTTCTTC. Translated, it gives CASSLERTSGRQLRYNEQFF.

The chain links TRBV18 to TRBJ1-1; D may be TRBD1 (5 bases). This CDR3 is 13 amino acids long. V was clipped by 4 bases and J by 4 bases, with 10 bases between them. Germline V CDR1 and CDR2: KGHSH, LQKENI. CDR3 loop: CASSLGTATEAFF. The CDR3 nucleotides are TGTGCCAGCTCACTAGGGACGGCCACTGAAGCTTTCTTT.

This clone was seen a single time. The V call is TRBV6-5, the J call TRBJ2-7, with D tentatively TRBD1 (6 bases). Germline CDR1 MNHEY, CDR2 SVGAGI. This CDR3 contains 13 residues. The V and J ends lost 8 bases and 5 bases respectively, with 16 bases between them. The DNA of the CDR3 is TGTGCCAGCTACAAACTCAGGGGTAACGAGCAGTACTTC. Translated: CASYKLRGNEQYF.

V usage is TRBV7-9 and J usage is TRBJ2-2; 8 bases fit TRBD2. With 1 base clipped from V and 3 bases from J, the junction kept 10 bases outside the gene matches. Per the germline V gene, CDR1 is SEHNR and CDR2 is FQNEAQ (reference sequence). This CDR3 has 18 amino acids. This CDR3 is CASSLGVREAPHTGELFF. The CDR3 DNA sequence: TGTGCCAGCAGCTTAGGGGTGCGGGAGGCCCCACACACCGGGGAGCTGTTTTTT.

J is TRBJ2-2 and V is TRBV6-4; no firm D call. Germline V gene lookup returns CDR1 MRHNA and CDR2 SNTAGT. V lost 4 bases, J lost 4 bases, and 10 bases lay in between. The CDR3 extends over 14 amino acids. The CDR3 reads CASSGQSFTGELFF. CDR3 DNA sequence: TGTGCCAGCAGTGGGCAGAGTTTCACCGGGGAGCTGTTTTTT.

V is TRBV27 and J is TRBJ2-3; possible D gene TRBD2, 6 bases. The CDR3 contains 16 residues. Germline values: CDR1 MNHEY, CDR2 SMNVEV (reference sequence). V shed 3 bases and J shed 2 bases, with 15 bases lying between them. The CDR3 DNA reads as TGTGCCAGCAGTTTCCGGGAGCCGACTCTCACAGATACGCAGTATTTT. This translates into CASSFREPTLTDTQYF.

The chain uses TRBV7-3 and TRBJ2-7, with D maybe TRBD2 (6 bases). The CDR3 totals 12 residues. Germline V CDR1 and CDR2: SGHTA, FQGTGA. V was cut by 5 bases and J by 5 bases, with 10 bases left in between. CDR3 nucleotides: TGTGCCAGCAGCCGGGAGCGTGACGAGCAGTACTTC. Encoded protein: CASSRERDEQYF.

The chain uses TRBV7-9 and TRBJ2-1; D perhaps matches TRBD1 (5 bases). Deletions cut 4 bases from V and 0 bases from J, with 13 bases between. The CDR3 loop spans 16 amino acids. CDR1 and CDR2 from the germline V gene are SEHNR and FQNEAQ (reference sequence). The CDR3 DNA sequence: TGTGCCAGCAGCTCAATGACAGTCAGCTCCTACAATGAGCAGTTCTTC. This encodes CASSSMTVSSYNEQFF.

V usage is TRBV20-1 and J usage is TRBJ1-2; D remains ambiguous. Looked up from germline, CDR1 is DFQATT and CDR2 is SNEGSKA (reference sequence). The germline V and J ends were trimmed by 6 bases and 6 bases, with 11 bases remaining between them. There are 11 residues in the CDR3. The CDR3 spells CSARRTHGYTF. In nucleotides, the CDR3 is TGCAGTGCCCGTAGGACCCATGGCTACACCTTC.

This chain connects TRBV5-1 to TRBJ1-1; no reliable D call. The germline gives CDR1 SGHRS, CDR2 YFSETQ. Between the trimmed V and J ends, which lost 3 bases and 2 bases, there was a span of 11 bases. This CDR3 is 14 amino acids long. The CDR3 loop reads CASSSVTFNTEAFF. CDR3 DNA: TGCGCCAGCAGCTCTGTAACCTTTAACACTGAAGCTTTCTTT.

The chain has TRBV11-2 and TRBJ2-2, with D perhaps matching TRBD2 (5 bases). The CDR3 runs to 13 residues. Germline CDR1 and CDR2: SGHAT and FQNNGV. Trimming removed 5 bases from V and 7 bases from J, with 11 bases in between. The CDR3 coding sequence is TGTGCCAGCAGCGCGAATCGGGGCGGGGAGCTGTTTTTT. Translation: CASSANRGGELFF.